The clone carrying this TCR beta chain was counted ten times or more. Its matching antigen is unknown. Each CDR3 protein is one row after TCRdb ran MiXCR on the reads. The sample includes about 300,000 distinct CDR3 sequences, around 10% of them seen just once. V lost 6 bases to trimming and J lost 5 bases, with 14 bases between them. Germline-derived CDR1 and CDR2 are MNHEY and SVGEGT. The CDR3 spans 14 residues. The record originates from a study of T cell repertoires in cytomegalovirus infection. About the research overall: Both a matching HLA type and CMV infection were indicated by public TCR beta signatures. General study points: The response measured ex vivo was dominated by TCR beta clonotypes (HLA-C-restricted and CMV-specific).

The material sequenced was PBMCs. The origin of this receptor is a human donor in good health (CMV status not recorded). Some clones in this sample may be carry-over from other donors' samples. The V and J genes are TRBV6-2 or TRBV6-3 and TRBJ1-5, with D maybe TRBD1 (6 bases). The CDR3 DNA reads TGTGCCAGCAGCAACGAGGACAGTTATCAGCCCCAGCATTTT. Translation: CASSNEDSYQPQHF.